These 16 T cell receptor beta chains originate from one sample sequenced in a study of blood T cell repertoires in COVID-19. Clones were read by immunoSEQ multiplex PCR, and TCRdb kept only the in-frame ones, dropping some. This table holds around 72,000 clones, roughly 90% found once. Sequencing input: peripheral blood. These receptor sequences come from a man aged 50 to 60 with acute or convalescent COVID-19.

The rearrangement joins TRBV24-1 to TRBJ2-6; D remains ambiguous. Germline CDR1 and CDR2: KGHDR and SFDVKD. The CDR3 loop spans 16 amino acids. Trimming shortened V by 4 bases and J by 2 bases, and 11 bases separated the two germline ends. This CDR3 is CATSDPDTPGANVLTF. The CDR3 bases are TGTGCCACCAGTGACCCTGACACGCCTGGGGCCAACGTCCTGACTTTC.

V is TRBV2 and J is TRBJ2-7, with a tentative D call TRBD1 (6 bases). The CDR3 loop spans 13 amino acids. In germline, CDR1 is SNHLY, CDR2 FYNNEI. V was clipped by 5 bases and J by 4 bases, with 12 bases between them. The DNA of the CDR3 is TGTGCCAGCAGTAGACAGGCGGATTACGAGCAGTACTTC. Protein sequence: CASSRQADYEQYF.

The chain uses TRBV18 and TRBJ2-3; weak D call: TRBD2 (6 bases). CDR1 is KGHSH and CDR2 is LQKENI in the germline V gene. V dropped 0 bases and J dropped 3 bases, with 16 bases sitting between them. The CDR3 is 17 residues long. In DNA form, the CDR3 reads TGTGCCAGCTCACCACCCGGGCGCGGGGTCCGTACAGATACGCAGTATTTT. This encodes CASSPPGRGVRTDTQYF.

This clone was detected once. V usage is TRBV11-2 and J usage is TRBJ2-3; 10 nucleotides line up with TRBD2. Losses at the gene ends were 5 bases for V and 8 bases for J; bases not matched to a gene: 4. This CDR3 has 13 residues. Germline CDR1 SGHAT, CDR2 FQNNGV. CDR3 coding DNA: TGTGCCAGCAGCCTAGCGGGGGACGGTACGCAGTATTTT. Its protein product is CASSLAGDGTQYF.

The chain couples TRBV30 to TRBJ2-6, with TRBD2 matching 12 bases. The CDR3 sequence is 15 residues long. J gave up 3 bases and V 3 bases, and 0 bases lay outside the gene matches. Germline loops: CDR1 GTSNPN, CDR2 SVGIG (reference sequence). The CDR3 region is CAWRLAGGGANVLTF. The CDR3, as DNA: TGTGCCTGGAGACTAGCGGGGGGTGGGGCCAACGTCCTGACTTTC.

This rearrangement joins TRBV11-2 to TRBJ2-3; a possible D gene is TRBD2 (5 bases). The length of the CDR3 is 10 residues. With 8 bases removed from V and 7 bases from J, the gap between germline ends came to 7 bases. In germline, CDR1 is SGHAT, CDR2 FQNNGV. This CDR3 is CASSGNTQYF. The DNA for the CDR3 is TGTGCCAGCTCCGGGAATACGCAGTATTTT.

CDR3 residues: CASSPQGSEGYTF. The CDR3 DNA reads TGTGCCAGCAGCCCACAGGGTTCCGAGGGCTACACCTTC. V and J are TRBV11-2 and TRBJ1-2; D is perhaps TRBD1 (6 bases). Per germline, CDR1 SGHAT and CDR2 FQNNGV. V dropped 5 bases and J dropped 8 bases, with 15 bases sitting between them. The CDR3 consists of 13 residues.

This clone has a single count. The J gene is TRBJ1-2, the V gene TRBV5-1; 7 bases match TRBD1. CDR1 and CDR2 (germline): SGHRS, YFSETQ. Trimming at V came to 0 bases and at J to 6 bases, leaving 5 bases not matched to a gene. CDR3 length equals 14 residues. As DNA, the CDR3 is TGCGCCAGCAGCTTGGGACAGGGATGGGATGGCTACACCTTC. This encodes CASSLGQGWDGYTF.

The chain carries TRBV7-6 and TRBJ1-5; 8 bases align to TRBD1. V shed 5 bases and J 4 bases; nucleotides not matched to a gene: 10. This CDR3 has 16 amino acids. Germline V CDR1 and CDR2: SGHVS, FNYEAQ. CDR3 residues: CASSPQTGEINQPQHF. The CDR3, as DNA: TGTGCCAGCAGCCCCCAGACAGGGGAGATTAATCAGCCCCAGCATTTT.

The CDR3 bases are TGCGCCAGCAGTGGAGCGGGGGGGAGCTCCTACAATGAGCAGTTCTTC. This sequence encodes CASSGAGGSSYNEQFF. The chain employs TRBV10-2 and TRBJ2-1; 10 positions match TRBD2. Germline assignment: CDR1 WSHSY and CDR2 SAAADI. Trimming took 4 bases from V and 0 from J; bases not matched to a gene: 3. The CDR3 is 16 residues long.

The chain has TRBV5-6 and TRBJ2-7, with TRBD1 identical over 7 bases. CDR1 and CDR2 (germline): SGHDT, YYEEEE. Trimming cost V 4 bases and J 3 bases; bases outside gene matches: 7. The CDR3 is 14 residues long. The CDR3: CASSTYRGGYEQYF. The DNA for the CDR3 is TGTGCCAGCAGCACCTACAGGGGCGGCTACGAGCAGTACTTC.

The CDR3 reads CATSQGARQPQHF. As DNA, the CDR3 is TGTGCCACCAGTCAGGGGGCGAGGCAGCCCCAGCATTTT. This chain connects TRBV24-1 to TRBJ1-5, with TRBD1 identical over 8 bases. V lost 6 bases to trimming and J lost 7 bases; unmatched junction nucleotides: 4. Germline V gene lookup returns CDR1 KGHDR and CDR2 SFDVKD. This CDR3 is 13 amino acids long.

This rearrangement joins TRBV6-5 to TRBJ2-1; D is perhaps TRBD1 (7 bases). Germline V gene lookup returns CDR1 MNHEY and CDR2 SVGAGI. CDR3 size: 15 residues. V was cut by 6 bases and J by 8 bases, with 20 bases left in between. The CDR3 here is CASSRRRGPVDEQFF. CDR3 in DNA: TGTGCCAGCAGCCGCCGGAGGGGGCCGGTCGATGAGCAGTTCTTC.

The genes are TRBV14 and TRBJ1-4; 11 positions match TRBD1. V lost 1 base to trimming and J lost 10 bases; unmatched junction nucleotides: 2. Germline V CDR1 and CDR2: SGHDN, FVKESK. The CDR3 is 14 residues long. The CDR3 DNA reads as TGTGCCAGCAGCCAAGTGGGACAGGGGGTAAAACTGTTTTTT. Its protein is CASSQVGQGVKLFF.

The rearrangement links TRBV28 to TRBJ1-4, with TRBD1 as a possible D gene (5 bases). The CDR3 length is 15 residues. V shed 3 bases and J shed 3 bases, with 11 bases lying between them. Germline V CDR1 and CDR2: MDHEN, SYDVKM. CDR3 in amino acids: CASSFQGGSNEKLFF. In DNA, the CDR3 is TGTGCCAGCAGTTTTCAGGGTGGCTCTAATGAAAAACTGTTTTTT.

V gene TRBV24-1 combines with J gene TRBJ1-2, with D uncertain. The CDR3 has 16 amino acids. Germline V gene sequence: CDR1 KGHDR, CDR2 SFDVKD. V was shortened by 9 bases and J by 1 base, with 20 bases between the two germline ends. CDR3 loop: CATLWRLRNDNYGYTF. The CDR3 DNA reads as TGTGCCACCCTGTGGAGACTCCGCAACGATAACTATGGCTACACCTTC.